Detailed here is one T cell receptor beta chain. RNA was isolated and reverse transcribed to cDNA, the sequencing template. Sequencing used immunoSEQ multiplex PCR; TCRdb keeps in-frame clones, though not all of them. The sample holds about 150,000 clones; about 60% are singletons and the top ten take 6.4%. This entry is derived from a study of CD8+ T cells in alopecia areata. Study as a whole: Treated patients were dosed with oral tofacitinib, taking 5 to 10 mg twice daily.

Researchers gathered lesional scalp punch biopsies and peripheral blood from patients with alopecia areata. Trimming removed 6 bases from V and 13 bases from J; junction bases left unmatched: 8. There are 12 residues in the CDR3. Per the germline V gene, CDR1 is MDHEN and CDR2 is SYDVKM. The chain couples TRBV28 to TRBJ2-1; 8 nucleotides match TRBD1. The sequence derives from a human donor with alopecia areata. The source was CD4+ T cells sorted from blood, collected at week 0. The CDR3 DNA sequence: TGTGCCAGCAGCGTCGACAGGGGCGGTCAGTTCTTC. Its protein product is CASSVDRGGQFF.